A selection of T cell receptor beta chains follows, all from one sample in a study of blood T cell repertoires in COVID-19. Sequencing used immunoSEQ multiplex PCR; TCRdb keeps in-frame clones, though not all of them. The data hold under 400,000 clones, with around 88% observed a single time. The sequenced sample consisted of peripheral blood. The origin of the receptors is a woman in her 30s with COVID-19, enrolled during active disease. The CDR3 runs from the conserved cysteine through the conserved F or W. Fields, in order: V gene, CDR3 length, J gene, clone size, D gene, CDR3 protein, CDR3 DNA. A D gene is named only where the DNA matches it firmly. Not all rows give a size; the values are once, few, many and, for expanded clones, a class.

V: TRBV2
length: 15
J: TRBJ2-2
size: -
D: TRBD2
CDR3: CASSGTSSYTGELFF
DNA: TGTGCCAGCAGTGGGACTAGCTCGTACACCGGGGAGCTGTTTTTT

V: TRBV10-3
length: 14
J: TRBJ1-6
size: once
D: -
CDR3: CAISYGGQASPLHF
DNA: TGTGCCATCAGTTACGGGGGGCAGGCTTCACCCCTCCACTTT

V: TRBV9
length: 15
J: TRBJ1-5
size: -
D: TRBD1
CDR3: CASSATGGLNQPQHF
DNA: TGTGCCAGCAGCGCGACAGGGGGGCTTAATCAGCCCCAGCATTTT

V: TRBV7-9
length: 14
J: TRBJ1-6
size: once
D: -
CDR3: CASSLIQGNSPLHF
DNA: TGTGCCAGCAGCTTAATCCAGGGAAATTCACCCCTCCACTTT

V: TRBV7-2
length: 15
J: TRBJ2-1
size: -
D: -
CDR3: CASSSFVAGNNEQFF
DNA: TGTGCCAGCAGCTCATTCGTCGCGGGTAACAATGAGCAGTTCTTC

V: TRBV6-5
length: 13
J: TRBJ1-1
size: once
D: -
CDR3: CASSQPTGTEAFF
DNA: TGTGCCAGCAGTCAACCAACAGGGACTGAAGCTTTCTTT

V: TRBV6-5
length: 14
J: TRBJ2-2
size: -
D: TRBD1
CDR3: CASSRTGESGELFF
DNA: TGTGCCAGCAGCAGGACAGGGGAATCCGGGGAGCTGTTTTTT

V: TRBV19
length: 15
J: TRBJ2-7
size: once
D: -
CDR3: CASSAGQLATYEQYF
DNA: TGTGCCAGTAGCGCCGGGCAGCTAGCGACCTACGAGCAGTACTTC

V: TRBV27
length: 14
J: TRBJ1-3
size: -
D: -
CDR3: CASSRDISGNTIYF
DNA: TGTGCCAGCAGTCGGGACATCTCTGGAAACACCATATATTTT

V: TRBV4-1
length: 15
J: TRBJ1-4
size: -
D: TRBD1
CDR3: CASSSPGQGNEKLFF
DNA: TGCGCCAGCAGCAGCCCGGGACAGGGGAATGAAAAACTGTTTTTT

V: TRBV9
length: 15
J: TRBJ2-3
size: -
D: -
CDR3: CASSVAWGGTDTQYF
DNA: TGTGCCAGCAGCGTAGCTTGGGGGGGCACAGATACGCAGTATTTT

V: TRBV10-3
length: 12
J: TRBJ2-2
size: -
D: -
CDR3: CAISESDGELFF
DNA: TGTGCCATCAGTGAAAGCGACGGGGAGCTGTTTTTT

V: TRBV2
length: 14
J: TRBJ1-3
size: -
D: -
CDR3: CASTRGLSGNTIYF
DNA: TGTGCCAGCACCCGGGGACTATCGGGAAACACCATATATTTT

V: TRBV25-1
length: 12
J: TRBJ1-1
size: once
D: -
CDR3: CASSSPNTEAFF
DNA: TGTGCCAGCAGCTCCCCGAACACTGAAGCTTTCTTT

V: TRBV11-2
length: 17
J: TRBJ1-1
size: once
D: -
CDR3: CASSRGAGISMNTEAFF
DNA: TGTGCCAGCAGCCGAGGGGCGGGGATAAGTATGAACACTGAAGCTTTCTTT

V: TRBV7-9
length: 16
J: TRBJ2-1
size: once
D: TRBD2
CDR3: CASSFTLAGVYNEQFF
DNA: TGTGCCAGCAGCTTCACCCTAGCGGGGGTATACAATGAGCAGTTCTTC

V: TRBV11-2
length: 14
J: TRBJ2-7
size: few
D: TRBD1
CDR3: CASSARDRGNEQYF
DNA: TGTGCCAGCAGCGCCCGGGACAGGGGCAACGAGCAGTACTTC

V: TRBV6-6
length: 15
J: TRBJ1-5
size: -
D: -
CDR3: CASSPSWRDNQPQHF
DNA: TGTGCCAGCAGCCCTTCGTGGAGGGACAATCAGCCCCAGCATTTT

V: TRBV11-3
length: 15
J: TRBJ2-1
size: -
D: TRBD1
CDR3: CASSSRDRGSVEQFF
DNA: TGTGCCAGCAGCTCCCGGGACAGGGGTTCGGTTGAGCAGTTCTTC

V: TRBV5-1
length: 17
J: TRBJ2-7
size: -
D: TRBD2
CDR3: CASSLVSGGRSPYEQYF
DNA: TGCGCCAGCAGCTTGGTATCGGGGGGGCGCAGCCCCTACGAGCAGTACTTC